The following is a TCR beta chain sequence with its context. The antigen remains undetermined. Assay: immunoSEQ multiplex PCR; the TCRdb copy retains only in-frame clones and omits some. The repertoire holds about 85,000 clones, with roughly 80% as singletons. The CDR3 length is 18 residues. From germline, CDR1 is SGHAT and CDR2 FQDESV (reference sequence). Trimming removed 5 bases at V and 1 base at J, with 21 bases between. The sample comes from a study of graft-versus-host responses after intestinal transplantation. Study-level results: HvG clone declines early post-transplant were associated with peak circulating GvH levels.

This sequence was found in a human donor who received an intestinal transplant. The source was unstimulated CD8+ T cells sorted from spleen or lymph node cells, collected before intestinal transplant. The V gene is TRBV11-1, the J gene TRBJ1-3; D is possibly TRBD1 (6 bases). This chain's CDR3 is CASSPDRRLTASGNTIYF. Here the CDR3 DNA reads TGTGCCAGCAGCCCAGACAGGCGGCTTACTGCTTCTGGAAACACCATATATTTT.